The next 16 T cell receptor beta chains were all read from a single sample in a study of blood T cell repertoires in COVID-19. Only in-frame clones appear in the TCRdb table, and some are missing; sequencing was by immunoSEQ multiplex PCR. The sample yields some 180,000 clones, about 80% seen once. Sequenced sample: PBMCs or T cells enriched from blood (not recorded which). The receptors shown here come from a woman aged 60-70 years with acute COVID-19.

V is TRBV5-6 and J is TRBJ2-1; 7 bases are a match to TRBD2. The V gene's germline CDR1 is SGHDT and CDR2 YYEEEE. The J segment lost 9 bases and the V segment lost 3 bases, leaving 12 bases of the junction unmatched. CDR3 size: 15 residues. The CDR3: CASSSQGRELGEQFF. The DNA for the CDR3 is TGTGCCAGCAGCTCCCAAGGGCGGGAGCTTGGTGAGCAGTTCTTC.

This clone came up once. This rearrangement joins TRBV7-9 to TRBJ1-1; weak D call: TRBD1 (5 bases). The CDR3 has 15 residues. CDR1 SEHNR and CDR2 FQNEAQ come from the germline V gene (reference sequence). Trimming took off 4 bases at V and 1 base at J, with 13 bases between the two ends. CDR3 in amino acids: CASSSSGSPNTEAFF. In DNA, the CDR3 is TGTGCCAGCAGCTCCTCAGGGTCGCCGAACACTGAAGCTTTCTTT.

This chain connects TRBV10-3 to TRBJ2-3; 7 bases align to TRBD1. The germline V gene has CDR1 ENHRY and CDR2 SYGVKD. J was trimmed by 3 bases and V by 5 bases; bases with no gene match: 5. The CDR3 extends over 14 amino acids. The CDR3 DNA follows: TGTGCCATCAGTACAGGGGCTGGTACAGATACGCAGTATTTT. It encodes CAISTGAGTDTQYF.

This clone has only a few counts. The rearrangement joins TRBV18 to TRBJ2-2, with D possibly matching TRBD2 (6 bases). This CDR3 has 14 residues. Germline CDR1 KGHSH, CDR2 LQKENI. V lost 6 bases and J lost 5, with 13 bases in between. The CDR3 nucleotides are TGTGCCAGCTCCCGGCCGGAGGGGACCGGGGAGCTGTTTTTT. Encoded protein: CASSRPEGTGELFF.

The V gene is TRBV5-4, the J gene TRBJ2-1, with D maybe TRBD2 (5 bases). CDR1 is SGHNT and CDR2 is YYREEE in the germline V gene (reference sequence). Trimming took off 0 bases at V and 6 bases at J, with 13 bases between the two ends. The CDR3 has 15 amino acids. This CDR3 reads CASSLGTPLSNEQFF. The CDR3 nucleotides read TGTGCCAGCAGCTTGGGGACTCCCCTCTCCAATGAGCAGTTCTTC.

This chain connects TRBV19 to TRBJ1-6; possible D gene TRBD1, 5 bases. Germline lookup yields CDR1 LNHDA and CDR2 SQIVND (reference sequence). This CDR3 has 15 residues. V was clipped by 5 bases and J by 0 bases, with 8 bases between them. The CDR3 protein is CASSRQSSYNSPLHF. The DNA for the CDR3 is TGTGCCAGTAGTCGACAGAGCTCCTATAATTCACCCCTCCACTTT.

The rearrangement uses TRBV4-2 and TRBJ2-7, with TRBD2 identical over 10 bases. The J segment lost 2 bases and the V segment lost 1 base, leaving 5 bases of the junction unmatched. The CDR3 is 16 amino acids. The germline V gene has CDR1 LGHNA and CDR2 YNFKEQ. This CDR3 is CASSQGLAGAAYEQYF. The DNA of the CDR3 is TGTGCCAGCAGCCAAGGGCTAGCGGGAGCCGCCTACGAGCAGTACTTC.

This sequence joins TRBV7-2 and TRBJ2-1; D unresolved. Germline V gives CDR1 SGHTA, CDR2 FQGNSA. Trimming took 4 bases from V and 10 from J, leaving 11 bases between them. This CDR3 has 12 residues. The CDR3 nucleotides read TGTGCCAGCAGCTACTACTTAGGAGAGCAGTTCTTC. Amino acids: CASSYYLGEQFF.

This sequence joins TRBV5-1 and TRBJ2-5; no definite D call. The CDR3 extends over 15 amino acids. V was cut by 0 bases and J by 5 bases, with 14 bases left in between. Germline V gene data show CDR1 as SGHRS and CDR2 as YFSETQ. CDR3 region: CASSLDPHSRETQYF. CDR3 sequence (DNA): TGCGCCAGCAGCTTGGATCCCCACTCCCGGGAGACCCAGTACTTC.

CDR3 in DNA: TGTGCCAGTCATAATAATCAGGGGGCCTATGGCTACACCTTC. Residues: CASHNNQGAYGYTF. The V call is TRBV19, the J call TRBJ1-2, with 8 bases fitting TRBD1. V shed 8 bases, J shed 4 bases, and the junction held 9 bases outside the gene matches. CDR3 length: 14 amino acids. From germline, CDR1 is LNHDA and CDR2 SQIVND (reference sequence).

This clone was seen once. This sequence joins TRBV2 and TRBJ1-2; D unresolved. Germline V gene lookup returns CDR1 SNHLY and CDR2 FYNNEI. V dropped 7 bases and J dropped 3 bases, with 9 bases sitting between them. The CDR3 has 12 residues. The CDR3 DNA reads TGTGCCAGCAAAAAGCAAGACTATGGCTACACCTTC. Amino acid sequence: CASKKQDYGYTF. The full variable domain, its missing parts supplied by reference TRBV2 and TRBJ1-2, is EPEVTQTPSHQVTQMGQEVILRCVPISNHLYFYWYRQILGQKVEFLVSFYNNEISEKSEIFDDQFSVERPDGSNFTLKIRSTKLEDSAMYFCASKKQDYGYTFGSGTRLTVV.

As DNA, the CDR3 is TGTGCCAGCAGTGCCGCGCTAGAGCATGAGCAGTTCTTC. Translation gives CASSAALEHEQFF. V usage is TRBV2 and J usage is TRBJ2-1; D is unclear. The V end was cut by 4 bases, the J end by 8 bases, with 12 bases between. The CDR3 runs to 13 residues. Germline-derived CDR1 and CDR2 are SNHLY and FYNNEI.

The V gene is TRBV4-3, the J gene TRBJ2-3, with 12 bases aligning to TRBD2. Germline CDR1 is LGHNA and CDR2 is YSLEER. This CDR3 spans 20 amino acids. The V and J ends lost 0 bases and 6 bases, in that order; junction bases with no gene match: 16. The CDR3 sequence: CASSQDIFYSSGGAGDTQYF. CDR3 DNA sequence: TGCGCCAGCAGCCAAGATATTTTTTATTCTAGCGGGGGGGCTGGCGATACGCAGTATTTT.

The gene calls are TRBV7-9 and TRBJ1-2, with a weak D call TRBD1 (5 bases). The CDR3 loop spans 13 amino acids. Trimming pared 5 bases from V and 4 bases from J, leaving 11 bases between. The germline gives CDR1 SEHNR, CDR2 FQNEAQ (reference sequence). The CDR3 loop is CASSRSQGYGYTF. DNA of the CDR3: TGTGCCAGCAGCCGGTCTCAGGGCTATGGCTACACCTTC.

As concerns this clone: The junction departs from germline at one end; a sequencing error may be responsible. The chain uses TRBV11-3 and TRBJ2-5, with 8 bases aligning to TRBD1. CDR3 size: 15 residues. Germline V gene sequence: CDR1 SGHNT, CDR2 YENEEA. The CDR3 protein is CASSLGSGTGEIQYF. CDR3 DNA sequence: TGTGCCAGCAGCCTAGGATCCGGGACAGGAGAGATCCAGTACTTC.

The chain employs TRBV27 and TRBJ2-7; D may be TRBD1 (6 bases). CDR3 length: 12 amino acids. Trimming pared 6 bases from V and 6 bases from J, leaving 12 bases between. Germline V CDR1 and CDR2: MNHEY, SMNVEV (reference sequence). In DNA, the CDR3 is TGTGCCAGCAGGGTTACAGGGAGCGAGCAGTACTTC. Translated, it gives CASRVTGSEQYF.